This note documents a single TCR beta chain sequence. The data stem from a study of T cell repertoires in cytomegalovirus infection. TCRdb called the reads again in MiXCR, with one record for every CDR3 protein. Among roughly 150,000 distinct CDR3 sequences listed, roughly a quarter were seen once. Germline CDR1 is DFQATT and CDR2 is SNEGSKA (reference sequence). The CDR3 is made up of 14 amino acids. With 1 base removed from V and 2 bases from J, the gap between germline ends came to 9 bases. The TCR was taken from a human donor in good health (CMV status not recorded). Some clones in this sample may be carry-over from other donors' samples. Sequenced material: PBMCs. V and J are TRBV20-1 and TRBJ1-5, with a tentative D call TRBD1 (5 bases). The CDR3 DNA reads as TGCAGTGCTAGAGTGGGGGTCGGCAATCAGCCCCAGCATTTT. This gives the protein CSARVGVGNQPQHF.